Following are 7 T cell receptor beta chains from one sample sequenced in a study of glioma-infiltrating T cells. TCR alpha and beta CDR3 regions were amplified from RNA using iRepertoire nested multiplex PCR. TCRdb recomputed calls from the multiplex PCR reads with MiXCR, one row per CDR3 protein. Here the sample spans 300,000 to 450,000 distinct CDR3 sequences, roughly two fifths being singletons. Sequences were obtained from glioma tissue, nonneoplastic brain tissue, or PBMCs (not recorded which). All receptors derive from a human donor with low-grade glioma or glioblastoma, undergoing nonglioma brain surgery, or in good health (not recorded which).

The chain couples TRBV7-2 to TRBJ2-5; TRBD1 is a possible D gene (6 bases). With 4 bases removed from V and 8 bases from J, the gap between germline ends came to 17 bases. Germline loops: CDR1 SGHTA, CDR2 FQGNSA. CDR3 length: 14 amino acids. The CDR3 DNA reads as TGTGCCAGCAGCTCCACAGGGCTATGGGACACCCAGTACTTC. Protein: CASSSTGLWDTQYF.

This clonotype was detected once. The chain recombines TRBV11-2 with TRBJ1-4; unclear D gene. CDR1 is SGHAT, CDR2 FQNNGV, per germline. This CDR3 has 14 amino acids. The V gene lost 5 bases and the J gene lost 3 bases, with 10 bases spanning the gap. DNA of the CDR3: TGTGCCAGCAGCGCTGACGGAGCTAATGAAAAACTGTTTTTT. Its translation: CASSADGANEKLFF.

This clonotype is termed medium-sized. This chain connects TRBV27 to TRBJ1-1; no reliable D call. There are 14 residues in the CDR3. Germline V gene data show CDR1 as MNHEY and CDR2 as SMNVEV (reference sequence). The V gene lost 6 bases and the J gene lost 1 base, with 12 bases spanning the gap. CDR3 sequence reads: CASRKGNENTEAFF. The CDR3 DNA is TGTGCCAGCAGGAAGGGTAATGAGAACACTGAAGCTTTCTTT.

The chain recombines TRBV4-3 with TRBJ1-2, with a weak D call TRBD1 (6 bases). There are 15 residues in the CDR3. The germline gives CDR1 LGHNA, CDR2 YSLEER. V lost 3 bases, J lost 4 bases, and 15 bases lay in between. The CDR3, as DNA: TGCGCCAGCAGCCAGCGAATGACAGGAGGCTATGGCTACACCTTC. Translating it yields CASSQRMTGGYGYTF.

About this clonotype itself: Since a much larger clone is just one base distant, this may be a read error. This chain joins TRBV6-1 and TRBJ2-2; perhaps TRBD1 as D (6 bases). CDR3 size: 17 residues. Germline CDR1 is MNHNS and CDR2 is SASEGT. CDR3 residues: CASIGLWTATNTGELLF. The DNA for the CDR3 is TGTGCCAGCATAGGATTGTGGACAGCTACGAACACCGGGGAGCTGCTTTTT.

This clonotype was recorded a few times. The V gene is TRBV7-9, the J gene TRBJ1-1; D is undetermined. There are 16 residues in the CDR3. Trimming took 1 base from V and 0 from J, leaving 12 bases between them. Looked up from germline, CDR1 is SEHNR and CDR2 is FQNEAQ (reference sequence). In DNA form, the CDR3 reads TGTGCCAGCAGCTTAGGACAACTTACCATGAACACTGAAGCTTTCTTT. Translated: CASSLGQLTMNTEAFF.

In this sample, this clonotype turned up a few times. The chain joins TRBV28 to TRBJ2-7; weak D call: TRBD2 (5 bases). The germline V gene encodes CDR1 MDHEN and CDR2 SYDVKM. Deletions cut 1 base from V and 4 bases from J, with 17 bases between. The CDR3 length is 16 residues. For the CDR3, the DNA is TGTGCCAGCAGTTTATTACTCGACGCCGGGGTGTACGAGCAGTACTTC. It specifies CASSLLLDAGVYEQYF.